These 20 T cell receptor beta chains share one sample of origin, sequenced in a study of cytomegalovirus exposure and HLA in healthy donors. Data came from immunoSEQ multiplex PCR; TCRdb stores just in-frame clones and leaves some out. The table shows about 260,000 clones, with roughly 91% occurring only once. Input material: PBMCs. The receptors were sampled from a woman between 25 and 40 years old in good health and CMV-seronegative.

The J gene is TRBJ2-7, the V gene TRBV6-6; D not certain. This CDR3 comprises 14 residues. The ends were cut back, 6 bases at V and 2 bases at J, with 14 bases in the middle. Germline V CDR1 and CDR2: MNHNY, SVGAGI (reference sequence). The CDR3 sequence: CASSPTRITYEQYF. The CDR3 bases are TGTGCCAGCAGCCCGACGAGGATAACCTACGAGCAGTACTTC.

The chain is built from TRBV6-5 and TRBJ2-6; 8 bases are shared with TRBD1. Trimming took 9 bases from V and 0 from J; bases not matched to a gene: 4. The CDR3 is made up of 15 amino acids. Germline V gene lookup returns CDR1 MNHEY and CDR2 SVGAGI. CDR3 sequence reads: CASCTGGSGANVLTF. CDR3 sequence (DNA): TGTGCCAGTTGTACAGGGGGCTCTGGGGCCAACGTCCTGACTTTC.

In its sample, this clone was seen once. The rearrangement uses TRBV29-1 and TRBJ1-2; D remains unclear. V lost 4 bases, J lost 7 bases, and 10 bases lay in between. This CDR3 is built from 11 residues. Germline CDR1 and CDR2: SQVTM and ANQGSEA. The CDR3 region is CSVVGGLGYTF. Written as DNA, the CDR3 is TGCAGCGTTGTAGGTGGGCTTGGCTACACCTTC.

The count of this clone is one. V usage is TRBV27 and J usage is TRBJ1-5; D perhaps matches TRBD1 (6 bases). CDR3 size: 21 residues. The ends were cut back, 6 bases at V and 3 bases at J, with 33 bases in the middle. Germline-derived CDR1 and CDR2 are MNHEY and SMNVEV (reference sequence). CDR3 sequence reads: CASSRGPPGFSGASINQPQHF. The DNA for the CDR3 is TGTGCCAGCAGCCGGGGGCCCCCAGGGTTTAGCGGGGCCTCCATCAATCAGCCCCAGCATTTT.

CDR3 nucleotide sequence: TGTGCCAGCAGCTTAGATCCTTCGAGAGGGACAGATACGCAGTATTTT. Translating it yields CASSLDPSRGTDTQYF. The chain has TRBV11-1 and TRBJ2-3; perhaps TRBD2 as D (5 bases). Deletions cut 1 base from V and 3 bases from J, with 14 bases between. The V gene's germline CDR1 is SGHAT and CDR2 FQDESV (reference sequence). This CDR3 is built from 16 residues.

V is TRBV7-2 and J is TRBJ2-7; 7 bases match TRBD1. J lost 4 bases, V lost 3 bases, and 6 bases had no gene match. CDR3 length: 14 amino acids. The germline V gene has CDR1 SGHTA and CDR2 FQGNSA. In DNA, the CDR3 is TGTGCCAGCAGCTTCCGGGACAGTGGGTACGAGCAGTACTTC. This encodes CASSFRDSGYEQYF.

The chain joins TRBV28 to TRBJ2-7; D is tentatively TRBD1 or TRBD2 (5 bases each). V was clipped by 5 bases and J by 6 bases, with 8 bases between them. The CDR3 length is 11 residues. Germline CDR1 is MDHEN and CDR2 is SYDVKM. CDR3 amino acids: CASSSGGEQYF. CDR3 DNA sequence: TGTGCCAGCAGTAGTGGGGGCGAGCAGTACTTC. Drawing the rest from reference TRBV28 and TRBJ2-7, the complete variable domain is DVKVTQSSRYLVKRTGEKVFLECVQDMDHENMFWYRQDPGLGLRLIYFSYDVKMKEKGDIPEGYSVSREKKERFSLILESASTNQTSMYLCASSSGGEQYFGPGTRLTVT.

The chain recombines TRBV9 with TRBJ2-7; 7 nucleotides match TRBD1. Looked up from germline, CDR1 is SGDLS and CDR2 is YYNGEE. With 3 bases clipped from V and 1 base from J, the junction kept 7 bases outside the gene matches. CDR3 size: 15 residues. CDR3 bases: TGTGCCAGCAGCGCCGGGGACAGTGGATCCTACGAGCAGTACTTC. Protein: CASSAGDSGSYEQYF.

This chain joins TRBV7-9 and TRBJ1-1; D unresolved. The CDR3 extends over 13 amino acids. V lost 1 base to trimming and J lost 4 bases, with 7 bases between them. CDR1 and CDR2 from the germline V gene are SEHNR and FQNEAQ (reference sequence). CDR3 sequence (DNA): TGTGCCAGCAGCTTAGAGGAGTTCACTGAAGCTTTCTTT. Translation gives CASSLEEFTEAFF.

The chain recombines TRBV6-5 with TRBJ2-3; 11 bases map to TRBD2. The CDR3 consists of 14 residues. V was pared by 6 bases and J by 6 bases, with 5 bases of the junction left unmatched. From germline, CDR1 is MNHEY and CDR2 SVGAGI. CDR3 protein: CASSPLAGVDTQYF. CDR3 nucleotide sequence: TGTGCCAGCAGCCCACTAGCGGGAGTGGATACGCAGTATTTT.

The chain joins TRBV6-1 to TRBJ2-1; D is unclear. Trimming took off 5 bases at V and 10 bases at J, with 12 bases between the two ends. Germline assignment: CDR1 MNHNS and CDR2 SASEGT. There are 12 residues in the CDR3. The CDR3 here is CASSHPYLEQFF. The CDR3 bases are TGTGCCAGCAGTCACCCTTATCTGGAGCAGTTCTTC.

This chain uses TRBV28 with TRBJ2-3; 12 positions match TRBD2. V was pared by 2 bases and J by 3 bases, with 3 bases of the junction left unmatched. Germline CDR1 is MDHEN and CDR2 is SYDVKM. This CDR3 contains 16 residues. DNA of the CDR3: TGTGCCAGCAGTTTACAGACTAGCGGGAGTACAGATACGCAGTATTTT. Amino acid sequence: CASSLQTSGSTDTQYF.

J is TRBJ2-2 and V is TRBV6-6; a possible D gene is TRBD2 (7 bases). The V gene's germline CDR1 is MNHNY and CDR2 SVGAGI (reference sequence). This CDR3 is built from 14 residues. Between the trimmed V and J ends, which lost 8 bases and 3 bases, there was a span of 13 bases. The CDR3: CASSTGRDTGELFF. CDR3 nucleotides: TGTGCCAGCTCTACAGGGAGGGACACCGGGGAGCTGTTTTTT.

The chain employs TRBV10-3 and TRBJ1-2; D is uncertain. V gave up 4 bases and J gave up 11 bases, with 17 bases separating them. The CDR3 consists of 13 residues. Germline CDR1 and CDR2: ENHRY and SYGVKD. CDR3 sequence reads: CAISADGSLGYTF. CDR3 in DNA: TGTGCCATCAGTGCCGACGGATCTCTGGGGTACACCTTC.

This clone was recorded only once. V usage is TRBV19 and J usage is TRBJ2-7, with TRBD1 as a possible D gene (6 bases). The CDR3 runs to 13 residues. With 7 bases removed from V and 2 bases from J, the gap between germline ends came to 12 bases. Germline V gene lookup returns CDR1 LNHDA and CDR2 SQIVND (reference sequence). CDR3 nucleotides: TGTGCCAGTACAGGGGCCCCCGCCTACGAGCAGTACTTC. Encoded protein: CASTGAPAYEQYF.

The V call is TRBV5-1, the J call TRBJ2-5; 10 bases map to TRBD2. Losses at the gene ends were 0 bases for V and 2 bases for J; bases not matched to a gene: 4. Germline CDR1 SGHRS, CDR2 YFSETQ. The CDR3 has 16 residues. The DNA for the CDR3 is TGCGCCAGCAGCTTGGGAGGAGCGGGAGGGCAAGAGACCCAGTACTTC. This codes for CASSLGGAGGQETQYF.

The rearrangement uses TRBV29-1 and TRBJ2-2; TRBD2 aligns across 10 bases. Germline CDR1 SQVTM, CDR2 ANQGSEA. CDR3 length: 14 amino acids. Trimming at V came to 6 bases and at J to 6 bases, leaving 7 bases not matched to a gene. The CDR3 DNA reads TGCAGCGTGAGGCTAGCGGGAGACGCCGGGGAGCTGTTTTTT. This translates into CSVRLAGDAGELFF.

The V and J genes are TRBV23-1 and TRBJ1-4; D is possibly TRBD1 (6 bases). TRBV23-1 is reported as an ORF; its role is uncertain. CDR3 length: 21 amino acids. Trimming left V 0 bases short and J 11 bases short, with 34 bases between. Written as DNA, the CDR3 is TGCGCCAGCAGTCAATCGAGACCCTATCCGGGACACCAGCCGGGGAGGGGGAAACTGTTTTTT. Protein: CASSQSRPYPGHQPGRGKLFF.

This clone was recorded once. The gene calls are TRBV18 and TRBJ1-5, with a weak D call TRBD1 (6 bases). The CDR3 is 14 amino acids. Trimming removed 3 bases at V and 4 bases at J, with 10 bases between. In germline, CDR1 is KGHSH, CDR2 LQKENI. The DNA of the CDR3 is TGTGCCAGCTCACCGGGGACACAAAATCAGCCCCAGCATTTT. Residues: CASSPGTQNQPQHF. The full variable domain, in which reference TRBV18 and TRBJ1-5 provide the parts outside the CDR3, is NAGVMQNPRHLVRRRGQEARLRCSPMKGHSHVYWYRQLPEEGLKFMVYLQKENIIDESGMPKERFSAEFPKEGPSILRIQQVVRGDSAAYFCASSPGTQNQPQHFGDGTRLSIL.

The chain uses TRBV11-2 and TRBJ2-3, with 9 bases matching TRBD2. The CDR3 runs 16 residues. Germline CDR1 SGHAT, CDR2 FQNNGV. Trimming removed 1 base from V and 5 bases from J; junction bases left unmatched: 7. The CDR3 sequence: CASSLGRGLALDTQYF. Here the CDR3 DNA reads TGTGCCAGCAGCTTAGGCCGGGGACTAGCCTTAGATACGCAGTATTTT.